Each of the 6 T cell receptor beta chains below was sequenced from the same sample in a study of blood T cell repertoires in COVID-19. Data came from immunoSEQ multiplex PCR; TCRdb stores just in-frame clones and leaves some out. The sample lists under 250,000 clones; around 79% were seen once. Sequencing was performed on peripheral blood. These TCRs come from a woman in her thirties or forties with COVID-19, enrolled during active disease.

The J gene is TRBJ2-7, the V gene TRBV5-1; TRBD1 matches at 8 bases. Germline V gene lookup returns CDR1 SGHRS and CDR2 YFSETQ. The CDR3 length is 15 residues. V lost 2 bases and J lost 2; bases outside the gene matches: 6. The CDR3 nucleotides read TGCGCCAGCAGCTTAGGGGACAGGTTCCCCTACGAGCAGTACTTC. Protein: CASSLGDRFPYEQYF.

The chain joins TRBV6-5 to TRBJ2-4, with D perhaps TRBD1 (5 bases). The V and J ends lost 6 bases and 7 bases respectively, with 13 bases between them. Germline V lookup: CDR1 MNHEY, CDR2 SVGAGI. There are 13 residues in the CDR3. CDR3 coding DNA: TGTGCCAGCAGCCAGACAGCGCGGAACATTCAGTACTTC. It yields the protein CASSQTARNIQYF.

The genes are TRBV19 and TRBJ1-1; TRBD1 is a possible D gene (5 bases). Trimming cost V 6 bases and J 1 base, with 12 bases left between them. The CDR3 has 14 amino acids. Germline V gives CDR1 LNHDA, CDR2 SQIVND (reference sequence). As DNA, the CDR3 is TGTGCCAGTAGAGAGGGGAGGAGGAACACTGAAGCTTTCTTT. Its protein product is CASREGRRNTEAFF.

The chain couples TRBV4-1 to TRBJ1-2; 8 bases line up with TRBD1. Losses at the gene ends were 5 bases for V and 4 bases for J; bases not matched to a gene: 6. The CDR3 is 14 amino acids. CDR1 is MGHRA, CDR2 YSYEKL, per germline. CDR3 amino acids: CASSSQGAPYGYTF. CDR3 nucleotide sequence: TGCGCCAGCAGCTCCCAGGGGGCCCCCTATGGCTACACCTTC.

This chain joins TRBV10-3 and TRBJ1-2; perhaps TRBD1 as D (6 bases). V shed 3 bases and J shed 4 bases, with 12 bases lying between them. The CDR3 covers 14 residues. CDR1 and CDR2 (germline): ENHRY, SYGVKD. The CDR3 DNA reads TGTGCCATCAGTGACCAGGGGACAAGCTATGGCTACACCTTC. Protein product: CAISDQGTSYGYTF.

The chain combines TRBV7-2 with TRBJ2-7, with 7 bases fitting TRBD2. Germline CDR1 is SGHTA and CDR2 is FQGNSA. There are 12 residues in the CDR3. V was clipped by 10 bases and J by 2 bases; unmatched bases: 5. The DNA for the CDR3 is TGTGCCATAGTTCGGGGGGCCTACGAGCAGTACTTC. Residues: CAIVRGAYEQYF. Full variable domain (remainder filled in from reference TRBV7-2 and TRBJ2-7): GAGVSQSPSNKVTEKGKDVELRCDPISGHTALYWYRQSLGQGLEFLIYFQGNSAPDKSGLPSDRFSAERTGGSVSTLTIQRTQQEDSAVYLCAIVRGAYEQYFGPGTRLTVT.